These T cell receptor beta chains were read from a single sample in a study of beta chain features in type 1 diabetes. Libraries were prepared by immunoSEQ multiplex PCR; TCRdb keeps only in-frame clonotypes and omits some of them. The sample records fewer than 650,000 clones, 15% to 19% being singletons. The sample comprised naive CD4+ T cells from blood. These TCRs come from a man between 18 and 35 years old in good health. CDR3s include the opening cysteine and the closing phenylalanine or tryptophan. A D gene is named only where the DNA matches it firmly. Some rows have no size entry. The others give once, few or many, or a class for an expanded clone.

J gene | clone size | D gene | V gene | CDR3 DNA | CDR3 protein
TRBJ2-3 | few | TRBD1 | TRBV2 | TGTGCCAGCAACGGACAGGGCATAGATACGCAGTATTTT | CASNGQGIDTQYF
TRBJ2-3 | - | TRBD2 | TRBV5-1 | TGCGCCAGCAGCGTCGCCGGGACTAGCTCCACAGATACGCAGTATTTT | CASSVAGTSSTDTQYF
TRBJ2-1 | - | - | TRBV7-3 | TGTGCCAGCAGCCCATACCGCTTGGCCCACAATGAGCAGTTCTTC | CASSPYRLAHNEQFF
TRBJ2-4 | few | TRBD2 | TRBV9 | TGTGCCAGCAGCCCAAGCAGTGGCGGGGGTTCCAAAAACATTCAGTACTTC | CASSPSSGGGSKNIQYF
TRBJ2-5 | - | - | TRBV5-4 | TGTGCCAGCAATAGGGAGTACCAAGAGACCCAGTACTTC | CASNREYQETQYF
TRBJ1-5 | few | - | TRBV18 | TGTGCCAGCTCACCCTTTACAGAGGATCAGCCCCAGCATTTT | CASSPFTEDQPQHF
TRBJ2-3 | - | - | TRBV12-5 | TGTGCTAGTGGTTTGATTCGGGGACTAGATACGCAGTATTTT | CASGLIRGLDTQYF
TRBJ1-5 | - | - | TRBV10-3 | TGTGCCATCAGTGGGATCCATGACAATCAGCCCCAGCATTTT | CAISGIHDNQPQHF
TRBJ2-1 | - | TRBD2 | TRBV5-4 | TGTGCCAGCAGCCCAACTAGCGGGAGTACTGAGCAGTTCTTC | CASSPTSGSTEQFF
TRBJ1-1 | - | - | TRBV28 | TGTGCCAGCAGTTCGGTGAACACTGAAGCTTTCTTT | CASSSVNTEAFF
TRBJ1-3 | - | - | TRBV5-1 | TGCGCCAGCAGCTTGGGGTTTGGGACACTTGATAGCTCTGGAAACACCATATATTTT | CASSLGFGTLDSSGNTIYF
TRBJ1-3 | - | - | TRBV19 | TGTGCCAGTAGCCCCATCTGGGACTCTGGAAACACCATATATTTT | CASSPIWDSGNTIYF
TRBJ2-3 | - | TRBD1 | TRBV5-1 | TGCGCCAGCAGCTCCCCGGGACAGGGGACGTCAGATACGCAGTATTTT | CASSSPGQGTSDTQYF
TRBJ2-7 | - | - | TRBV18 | TGTGCCAGCTCACCGAATGTGGACGGGGAGCAGTACTTC | CASSPNVDGEQYF
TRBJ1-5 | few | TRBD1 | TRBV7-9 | TGTGCCAGCAGCCGGACGACAGGGTTCAATCAGCCCCAGCATTTT | CASSRTTGFNQPQHF
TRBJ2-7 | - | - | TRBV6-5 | TGTGCCAGCAGTTACTCGAGGGACGGGAGAAGGAACGAGCAGTACTTC | CASSYSRDGRRNEQYF
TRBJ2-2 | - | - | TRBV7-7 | TGTGCCAGCAGCCCGGAGGGGGGATTCGGGGAGCTGTTTTTT | CASSPEGGFGELFF
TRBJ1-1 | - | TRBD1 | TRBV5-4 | TGTGCCAGCAGCTCCGGGACAGGGGACACTGAAGCTTTCTTT | CASSSGTGDTEAFF